This T cell receptor (beta chain) appears in the sequencing data of a study of T cells in Graves' hyperthyroidism and ophthalmopathy. General study results and limits: Researchers found most expanded thyroid clonotypes above 0.001 in blood as well.

RNA transcripts yielded amplified TCR beta CDR3 regions. TCR CDR3 underwent first-round RT-PCR with the HTBI primer set. TCRdb independently ran MiXCR on the multiplex PCR reads; one entry per CDR3 protein. The sample has 470,000 or so distinct CDR3 sequences, less than 25% seen once; the top ten hold around 27%. In this sample, this clonotype turned up many times. Its antigen is unidentified. Lactation, pregnancy, other autoimmune disease or uncontrolled infection led to exclusion of patients. Clinical symptoms, serum thyroxine, TRAb, thyroid ultrasound and orbital computed tomography informed diagnoses. CDR1 and CDR2 from the germline V gene are MNHEY and SMNVEV (reference sequence). This CDR3 is built from 14 residues. Between the trimmed V and J ends, which lost 6 bases and 5 bases, there was a span of 17 bases.

Sequenced: blood. The receptor comes from a man between 18 and 35 years old with Graves' hyperthyroidism. The rearrangement joins TRBV27 to TRBJ2-7; weak D call: TRBD1 (6 bases). CDR3 DNA sequence: TGTGCCAGCAGCCCCAGGGGTGCTTTACACGAGCAGTACTTC. This codes for CASSPRGALHEQYF.